The 11 T cell receptor beta chains below come from one sample, sequenced in a study of B cell selection in AIRE deficiency. Assay: immunoSEQ multiplex PCR; the TCRdb copy retains only in-frame clones and omits some. Of over 20,000 clones listed, 92% are singletons. The regulatory T cell sort gate was CD4+CD25hiCD127low/negative. The sample comprised CD4+CD25+ Tregs sorted from PBMCs. The receptors were gathered from a human donor in good health.

The rearrangement links TRBV19 to TRBJ1-2; D possibly corresponds to TRBD1 (6 bases). CDR3 length: 15 residues. V was cut by 2 bases and J by 2 bases, with 12 bases left in between. CDR1 is LNHDA, CDR2 SQIVND, per germline (reference sequence). The CDR3 sequence is CASSISDGQNYGYTF. The CDR3 bases are TGTGCCAGTAGTATAAGCGATGGACAGAACTATGGCTACACCTTC. The complete variable domain, with remaining parts taken from reference TRBV19 and TRBJ1-2, reads DGGITQSPKYLFRKEGQNVTLSCEQNLNHDAMYWYRQDPGQGLRLIYYSQIVNDFQKGDIAEGYSVSREKKESFPLTVTSAQKNPTAFYLCASSISDGQNYGYTFGSGTRLTVV.

The chain couples TRBV5-1 to TRBJ2-6; D is unclear. The CDR3 covers 15 residues. The germline V gene encodes CDR1 SGHRS and CDR2 YFSETQ. Trimming shortened V by 5 bases and J by 4 bases, and 13 bases separated the two germline ends. CDR3 sequence (DNA): TGCGCCAGCAGAACAGCCGCCCAGGGGGCCAACGTCCTGACTTTC. Its protein product is CASRTAAQGANVLTF. The full variable domain, with the rest looked up from reference TRBV5-1 and TRBJ2-6, is KAGVTQTPRYLIKTRGQQVTLSCSPISGHRSVSWYQQTPGQGLQFLFEYFSETQRNKGNFPGRFSGRQFSNSRSEMNVSTLELGDSALYLCASRTAAQGANVLTFGAGSRLTVL.

This chain joins TRBV5-1 and TRBJ1-5; tentative D call: TRBD1 (5 bases). The CDR3 extends over 14 amino acids. Trimming shortened V by 4 bases and J by 6 bases, and 14 bases separated the two germline ends. The germline V gene encodes CDR1 SGHRS and CDR2 YFSETQ. CDR3 region: CASSPGPGGQPQHF. CDR3 DNA: TGCGCCAGCAGCCCAGGGCCGGGAGGTCAGCCCCAGCATTTT.

The chain links TRBV20-1 to TRBJ2-5; no clear D. V was pared by 6 bases and J by 5 bases, with 7 bases between. The CDR3 sequence is 10 residues long. Germline lookup yields CDR1 DFQATT and CDR2 SNEGSKA (reference sequence). The CDR3 DNA sequence: TGCAGTGCGCAGAGGGAGACCCAGTACTTC. It specifies CSAQRETQYF.

The chain combines TRBV5-6 with TRBJ2-7; D ambiguous. The CDR3 extends over 11 amino acids. Trimming took 4 bases from V and 0 from J, leaving 2 bases between them. Germline V lookup: CDR1 SGHDT, CDR2 YYEEEE. CDR3 in DNA: TGTGCCAGCAGCCACTCCTACGAGCAGTACTTC. This encodes CASSHSYEQYF.

The chain uses TRBV6-5 and TRBJ2-7, with TRBD1 identical over 8 bases. V lost 5 bases and J lost 4; bases outside the gene matches: 10. The CDR3 has 15 amino acids. CDR1 MNHEY and CDR2 SVGAGI come from the germline V gene. The CDR3 loop is CASSKLTGVGYEQYF. CDR3 nucleotides: TGTGCCAGCAGTAAATTGACAGGGGTAGGATACGAGCAGTACTTC.

This rearrangement joins TRBV7-6 to TRBJ2-5; D remains ambiguous. Trimming left V 4 bases short and J 5 bases short, with 8 bases between. Germline CDR1 SGHVS, CDR2 FNYEAQ. The CDR3 length is 12 residues. The CDR3 spells CASSSGLETQYF. Here the CDR3 DNA reads TGTGCCAGCAGCTCCGGGTTGGAGACCCAGTACTTC.

J is TRBJ2-2 and V is TRBV11-2; 7 nucleotides align to TRBD1. The germline gives CDR1 SGHAT, CDR2 FQNNGV. Unmatched junction bases numbered 15, after V lost 8 bases and J lost 6 bases. The CDR3 contains 16 residues. CDR3 loop: CASLYPGQIFPGELFF. CDR3 DNA sequence: TGTGCCAGCCTTTATCCGGGACAGATTTTTCCCGGGGAGCTGTTTTTT.

The chain links TRBV28 to TRBJ1-1; D not resolved. CDR1 is MDHEN and CDR2 is SYDVKM in the germline V gene. The germline V and J ends were trimmed by 4 bases and 12 bases, with 12 bases remaining between them. The CDR3 has 11 residues. CDR3 sequence reads: CASSYDGNPFF. Here the CDR3 DNA reads TGTGCCAGCAGTTATGATGGGAACCCTTTCTTT.

The V gene is TRBV5-1, the J gene TRBJ2-5; 9 bases align to TRBD1. This CDR3 comprises 14 residues. CDR1 and CDR2 (germline): SGHRS, YFSETQ. With 2 bases clipped from V and 9 bases from J, the junction kept 8 bases outside the gene matches. The CDR3 protein is CASSLQGAREAQYF. Here the CDR3 DNA reads TGCGCCAGCAGCTTACAGGGGGCCCGGGAGGCCCAGTACTTC. Looking up the rest from reference TRBV5-1 and TRBJ2-5 gives the full variable domain: KAGVTQTPRYLIKTRGQQVTLSCSPISGHRSVSWYQQTPGQGLQFLFEYFSETQRNKGNFPGRFSGRQFSNSRSEMNVSTLELGDSALYLCASSLQGAREAQYFGPGTRLLVL.

This chain links TRBV14 with TRBJ1-2, with 9 bases identical to TRBD1. V dropped 2 bases and J dropped 7; count of bases not matched to a gene: 8. CDR3 length: 15 amino acids. Germline-derived CDR1 and CDR2 are SGHDN and FVKESK. Here the CDR3 DNA reads TGTGCCAGCAGCCAATTTGGGACAGGGCTTTTTGGCTACACCTTC. The encoded protein is CASSQFGTGLFGYTF. The whole variable domain, filled in from reference TRBV14 and TRBJ1-2, reads EAGVTQFPSHSVIEKGQTVTLRCDPISGHDNLYWYRRVMGKEIKFLLHFVKESKQDESGMPNNRFLAERTGGTYSTLKVQPAELEDSGVYFCASSQFGTGLFGYTFGSGTRLTVV.